This T cell receptor (beta chain) stems from a study of regulatory T cells in long-lasting Graves disease. General observations from the study: Sampling was limited to peripheral blood rather than thyroid tissue. Among persistent patients, a larger number of public clonotypes were shared (2,741) than among newly diagnosed patients (about 970).

This CDR3 comprises 15 residues. V was clipped by 5 bases and J by 4 bases, with 14 bases between them. Germline CDR1 and CDR2: SGHAT and FQNNGV. About this clonotype itself: Its antigen is not identified.

Stated time point: persistent/refractory GD, antithyroid drugs over 5 years with positive TRAb. PBMC-derived RNA was used for the TCR library. Patients came from an endocrinology department in Xi'an, China. Researchers made TCR beta libraries by using iRepertoire HTBI primers and running Arm-PCR on CDR3 regions. TCRdb recomputed calls from the multiplex PCR reads with MiXCR, one row per CDR3 protein. Counted here are 650,000 to 700,000 distinct CDR3 sequences, around 30% occurring once; the ten biggest clones make up about two fifths. The rearrangement uses TRBV11-2 and TRBJ2-2; TRBD1 is a possible D gene (5 bases). The sequences come from peripheral blood mononuclear cells (PBMCs), collected when the disease was refractory, from a patient treated with antithyroid drugs. The receptor's source is a female donor with Graves disease. This CDR3 reads CASSTPDRFTGELFF. In DNA form, the CDR3 reads TGTGCCAGCAGCACACCCGACAGATTCACCGGGGAGCTGTTTTTT.